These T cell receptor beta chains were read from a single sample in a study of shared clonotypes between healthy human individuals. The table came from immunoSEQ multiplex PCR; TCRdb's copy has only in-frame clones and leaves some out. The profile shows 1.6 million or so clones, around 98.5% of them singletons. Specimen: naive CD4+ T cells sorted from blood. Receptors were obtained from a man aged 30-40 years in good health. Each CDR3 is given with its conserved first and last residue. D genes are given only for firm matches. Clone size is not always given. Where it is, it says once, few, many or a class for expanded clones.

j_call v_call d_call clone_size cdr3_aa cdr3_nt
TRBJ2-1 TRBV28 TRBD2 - CASRPSGNNEQFF TGTGCCAGCAGACCTAGCGGGAACAATGAGCAGTTCTTC
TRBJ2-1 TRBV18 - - CASSPRMMDEQFF TGTGCCAGCTCACCACGAATGATGGATGAGCAGTTCTTC
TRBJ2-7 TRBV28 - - CASSFVLYEQYF TGTGCCAGCAGTTTTGTCTTGTACGAGCAGTACTTC
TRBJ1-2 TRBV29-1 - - CSVVVDTANYGYTF TGCAGCGTTGTGGTGGACACCGCTAACTATGGCTACACCTTC
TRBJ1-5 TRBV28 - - CASRSGVHQPQHF TGTGCCAGCAGATCAGGGGTCCATCAGCCCCAGCATTTT
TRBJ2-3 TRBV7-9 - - CASSLATPSDTDTQYF TGTGCCAGCAGCTTAGCAACACCTAGCGACACAGATACGCAGTATTTT
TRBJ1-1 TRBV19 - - CASSIGRAVTDEAFF TGTGCCAGTAGTATAGGCAGGGCCGTTACCGATGAAGCTTTCTTT
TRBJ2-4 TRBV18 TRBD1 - CASSPPGQGRRAKNIQYF TGTGCCAGCTCACCACCGGGACAGGGGAGAAGGGCCAAAAACATTCAGTACTTC
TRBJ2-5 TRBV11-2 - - CASRVGGPAEETQYF TGTGCCAGCAGGGTAGGGGGACCTGCGGAAGAGACCCAGTACTTC
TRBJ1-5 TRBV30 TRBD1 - CAWSVGGGLGNQPQHF TGTGCCTGGAGTGTAGGGGGCGGGTTAGGCAATCAGCCCCAGCATTTT
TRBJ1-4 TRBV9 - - CASRTRSLTEKLFF TGTGCCAGCAGAACACGCTCCCTTACGGAAAAACTGTTTTTT
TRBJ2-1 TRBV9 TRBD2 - CASSVASGRAHNEQFF TGTGCCAGCAGCGTAGCTAGCGGGCGAGCTCACAATGAGCAGTTCTTC
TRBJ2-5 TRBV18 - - CASSLLEMQETQYF TGTGCCAGCTCACTCCTAGAGATGCAGGAGACCCAGTACTTC
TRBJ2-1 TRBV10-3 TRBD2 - CAISDLGLAVNEQFF TGTGCCATCAGTGATTTGGGACTAGCGGTCAATGAGCAGTTCTTC
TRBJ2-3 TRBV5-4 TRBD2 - CASRRSPGLGDTDTQYF TGTGCCAGCAGACGCTCCCCGGGACTAGGCGACACAGATACGCAGTATTTT
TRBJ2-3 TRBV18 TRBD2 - CASSPRLAGGPSTDTQYF TGTGCCAGCTCACCCAGACTAGCGGGAGGGCCTTCGACAGATACGCAGTATTTT
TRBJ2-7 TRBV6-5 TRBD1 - CASRGQGAIYEQYF TGTGCCAGCCGTGGACAGGGGGCTATTTACGAGCAGTACTTC
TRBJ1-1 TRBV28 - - CASSFVYNTEAFF TGTGCCAGCAGTTTCGTCTATAACACTGAAGCTTTCTTT
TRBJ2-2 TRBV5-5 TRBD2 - CASSGLLAGVTGELFF TGTGCCAGCAGCGGGTTACTAGCGGGAGTCACCGGGGAGCTGTTTTTT
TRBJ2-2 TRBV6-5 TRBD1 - CASSTTGSNTGELFF TGTGCCAGCAGTACGACAGGGAGTAACACCGGGGAGCTGTTTTTT
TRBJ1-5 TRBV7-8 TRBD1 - CASTDVRVGQGRRPQHF TGTGCCAGCACGGATGTTCGGGTGGGACAGGGTAGGCGGCCCCAGCATTTT
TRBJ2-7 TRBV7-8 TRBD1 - CASSLDRDLGEQYF TGTGCCAGCAGCCTCGACAGGGACCTTGGCGAGCAGTACTTC
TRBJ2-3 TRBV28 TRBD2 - CASSFELAGGRGTDTQYF TGTGCCAGCAGTTTTGAACTAGCGGGAGGGCGTGGCACAGATACGCAGTATTTT
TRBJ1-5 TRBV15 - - CATSREPQPQHF TGTGCCACCAGCAGAGAGCCCCAGCCCCAGCATTTT
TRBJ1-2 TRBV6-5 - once CASSYSVRQELGYTF TGTGCCAGCAGTTACTCTGTTAGACAGGAGTTGGGCTACACCTTC
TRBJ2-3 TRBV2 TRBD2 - CASTVRTSGVTDTQYF TGTGCCAGCACTGTTAGGACTAGCGGAGTCACAGATACGCAGTATTTT
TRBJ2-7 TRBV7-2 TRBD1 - CASSSRHGQADYEQYF TGTGCCAGCAGCTCAAGGCATGGACAGGCTGACTACGAGCAGTACTTC